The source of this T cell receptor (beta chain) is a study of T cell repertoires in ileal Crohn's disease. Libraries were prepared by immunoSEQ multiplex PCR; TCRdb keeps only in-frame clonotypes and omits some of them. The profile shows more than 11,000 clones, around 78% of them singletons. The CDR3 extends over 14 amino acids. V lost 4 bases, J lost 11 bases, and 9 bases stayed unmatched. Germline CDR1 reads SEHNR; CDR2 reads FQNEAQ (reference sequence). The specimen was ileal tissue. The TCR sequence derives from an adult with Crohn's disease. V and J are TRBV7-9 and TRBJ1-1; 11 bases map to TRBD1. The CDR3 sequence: CASSSVDRGLEAFF. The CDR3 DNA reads TGTGCCAGCAGCTCAGTGGACAGGGGGCTCGAGGCTTTCTTT.